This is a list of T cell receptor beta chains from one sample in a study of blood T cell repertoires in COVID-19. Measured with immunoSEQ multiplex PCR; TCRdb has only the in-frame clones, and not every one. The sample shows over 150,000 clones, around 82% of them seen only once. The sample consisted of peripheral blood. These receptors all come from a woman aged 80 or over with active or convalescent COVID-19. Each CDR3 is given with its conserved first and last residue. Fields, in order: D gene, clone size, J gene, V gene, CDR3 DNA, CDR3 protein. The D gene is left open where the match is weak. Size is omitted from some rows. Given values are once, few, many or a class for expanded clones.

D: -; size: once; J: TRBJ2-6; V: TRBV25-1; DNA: TGTGCCAGCAGAGACGACAGCTCTGGGGCCAACGTCCTGACTTTC; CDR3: CASRDDSSGANVLTF
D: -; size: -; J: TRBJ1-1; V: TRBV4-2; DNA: TGTGCCAGCAGGGGCCAGGGGAACCCTGAAGCTTTCTTT; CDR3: CASRGQGNPEAFF
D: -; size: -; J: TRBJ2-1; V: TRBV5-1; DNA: TGCGCCAGCGGCCAGAGGGCGGCGAGCTCCTACAATGAGCAGTTCTTC; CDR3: CASGQRAASSYNEQFF
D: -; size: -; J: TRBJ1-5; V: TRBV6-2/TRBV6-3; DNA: TGTGCCAGCAGCCCGCGGTGGGTCGACGTACAGCCCCAGCATTTT; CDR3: CASSPRWVDVQPQHF
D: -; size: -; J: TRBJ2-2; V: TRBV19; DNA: TGTGCCAGTAGTATAGGGCTTGAGCAGGGGCCGAACACCGGGGAGCTGTTTTTT; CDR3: CASSIGLEQGPNTGELFF
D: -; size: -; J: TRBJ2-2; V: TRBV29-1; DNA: TGCAGCGTTCACTTAGGGGCCGGGGAGCTGTTTTTT; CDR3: CSVHLGAGELFF
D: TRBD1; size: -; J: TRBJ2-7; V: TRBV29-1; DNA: TGCAGCTCTACGACAGGGGCTTTATCCGAGCAGTACTTC; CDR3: CSSTTGALSEQYF
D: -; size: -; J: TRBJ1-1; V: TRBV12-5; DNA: TGTGCTAGTGGTTTGGTACGGGGGGCGAACACTGAAGCTTTCTTT; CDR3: CASGLVRGANTEAFF
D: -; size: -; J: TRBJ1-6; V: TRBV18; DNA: TGTGCCAGCTCACCAATAGGGGGTGGTAATTCACCCCTCCACTTT; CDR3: CASSPIGGGNSPLHF
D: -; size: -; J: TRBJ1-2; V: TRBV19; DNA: TGTGCCAGTAATATGGCCGGACACCCTAACTATGGCTACACCTTC; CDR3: CASNMAGHPNYGYTF
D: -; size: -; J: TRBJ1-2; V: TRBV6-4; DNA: TGTGCCAGCAGAGTAGGGGCCGACCCTAACTATGGCTACACCTTC; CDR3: CASRVGADPNYGYTF
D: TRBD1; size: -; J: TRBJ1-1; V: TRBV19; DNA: TGTGCCAGTAGTGTGAGGACAGGGTCTGAAGCTTTCTTT; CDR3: CASSVRTGSEAFF
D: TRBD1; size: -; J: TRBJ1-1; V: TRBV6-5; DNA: TGTGCCAGCAGGCGACAGGGGGCGGGCACTGAAGCTTTCTTT; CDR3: CASRRQGAGTEAFF
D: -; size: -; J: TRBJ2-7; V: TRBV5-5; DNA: TGTGCCAGCGTAGAAGGAGCCCCCTACGAGCAGTACTTC; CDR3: CASVEGAPYEQYF
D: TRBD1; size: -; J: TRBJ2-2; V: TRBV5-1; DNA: TGCGCCAGCAGCTCACCCGGGACAGGGGGTACCGGGGAGCTGTTTTTT; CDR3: CASSSPGTGGTGELFF
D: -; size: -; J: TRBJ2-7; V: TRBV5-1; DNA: TGCGCCAGCAGCGTGCGAGTAGATGACGAGCAGTACTTC; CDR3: CASSVRVDDEQYF
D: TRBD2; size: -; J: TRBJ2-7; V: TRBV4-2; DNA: TGTGCCAGCAGCCAAGTACTAGCGGGAATAAACGAGCAGTACTTC; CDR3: CASSQVLAGINEQYF
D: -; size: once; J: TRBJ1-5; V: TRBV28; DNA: TGTGCCAGTAGGGGGAACAATCAGCCCCAGCATTTT; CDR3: CASRGNNQPQHF
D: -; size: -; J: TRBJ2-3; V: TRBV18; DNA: TGTGCCAGCTCACCTAAACAGGGATACAGCACAGATACGCAGTATTTT; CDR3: CASSPKQGYSTDTQYF
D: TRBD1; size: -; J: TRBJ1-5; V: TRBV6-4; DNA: TGTGCCAGCAAGCAGGGGGATAGCAATCAGCCCCAGCATTTT; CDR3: CASKQGDSNQPQHF
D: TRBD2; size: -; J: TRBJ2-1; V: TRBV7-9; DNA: TGTGCCAGCAGCTTAAGGACTAGCGGGACTCGCGATGAGCAGTTCTTC; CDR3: CASSLRTSGTRDEQFF
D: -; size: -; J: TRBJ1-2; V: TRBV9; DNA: TGTGCCAGCAGCCCCCACCCTGGCGGGGCAAACTATGGCTACACCTTC; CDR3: CASSPHPGGANYGYTF
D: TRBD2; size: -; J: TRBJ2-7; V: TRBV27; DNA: TGTGCCAGCGGAAGAAACGGGGCTAGCGGGAGGCAAGAGAAGTACTTC; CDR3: CASGRNGASGRQEKYF
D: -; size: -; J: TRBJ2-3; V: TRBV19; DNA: TGTGCCAGTAGTACCCTCACAGATACGCAGTATTTT; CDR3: CASSTLTDTQYF
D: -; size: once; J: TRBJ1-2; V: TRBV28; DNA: TGTGCCAGCAGTTTATTGGATGGGGGCGCTGGGTATGGCTACACCTTC; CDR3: CASSLLDGGAGYGYTF
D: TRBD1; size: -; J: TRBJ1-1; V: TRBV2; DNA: TGTGCCAGCAGTGACAGGGGGCGAATCACTGAAGCTTTCTTT; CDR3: CASSDRGRITEAFF
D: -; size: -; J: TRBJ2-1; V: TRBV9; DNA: TGTGCCAGCAGCGTCGGACCAGGGGTATCCTACAATGAGCAGTTCTTC; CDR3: CASSVGPGVSYNEQFF
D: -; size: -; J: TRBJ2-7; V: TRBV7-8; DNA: TGTGCCAGCGCCCTCGGGGACGAGCAGTACTTC; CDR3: CASALGDEQYF
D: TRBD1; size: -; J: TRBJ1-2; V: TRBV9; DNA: TGTGCCAGCACCCAGAGGGGAACAGGGGGCTTGGGCTACACCTTC; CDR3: CASTQRGTGGLGYTF
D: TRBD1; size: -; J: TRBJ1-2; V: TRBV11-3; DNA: TGTGCCAGCAGCTTTGGACAGGCACGATTGGGCTACACCTTC; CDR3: CASSFGQARLGYTF
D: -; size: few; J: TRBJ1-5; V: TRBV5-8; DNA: TGTGCCAGCAGCTTGGCCGTATTTGGGCCAGTCAATCAGCCCCAGCATTTT; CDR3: CASSLAVFGPVNQPQHF
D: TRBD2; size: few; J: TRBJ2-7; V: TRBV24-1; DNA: TGTGCCACCAGTGATTCTACCGAACTAGCGGGAGTTTGCCAGTACTTC; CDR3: CATSDSTELAGVCQYF
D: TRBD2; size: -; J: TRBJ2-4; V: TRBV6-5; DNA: TGTGCCAGCAGTTACGGACGCGGGAGTGCCAAAAACATTCAGTACTTC; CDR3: CASSYGRGSAKNIQYF